This is a list of T cell receptor beta chains from one sample in a study of blood T cell repertoires in COVID-19. Data came from immunoSEQ multiplex PCR; TCRdb stores just in-frame clones and leaves some out. The sample includes about 250,000 clones, around 80% seen only once; the top ten take less than 6.5%. Sequencing was carried out using peripheral blood. These receptors were taken from a human donor in a cohort sampled during active COVID-19. Each CDR3 is given with its conserved first and last residue. A D gene is named only where the DNA matches it firmly. Only part of the rows carry a size: once, few, many, or a class if the clone is expanded.

j_call clone_size d_call v_call cdr3_nt cdr3_aa
TRBJ1-6 once TRBD1 TRBV6-2/TRBV6-3 TGTGCCAGCAGTCGGGACAGTCAGTTCTATAATTCACCCCTCCACTTT CASSRDSQFYNSPLHF
TRBJ2-3 . TRBD2 TRBV5-1 TGCGCCAGCAGCCCCGGGACTAGCGTCACAGATACGCAGTATTTT CASSPGTSVTDTQYF
TRBJ2-1 . TRBD2 TRBV28 TGTGCCAGCAGGAGGTGGGGGGGGAATGAGCAGTTCTTC CASRRWGGNEQFF
TRBJ2-7 . TRBD2 TRBV6-1 TGTGCCAGCAGTGAAGCGTTAGCGGGATTCCCCTACGAGCAGTACTTC CASSEALAGFPYEQYF
TRBJ1-4 . . TRBV19 TGTGCCAGTAGTATTGGGCGTGCAACTAATGAAAAACTGTTTTTT CASSIGRATNEKLFF
TRBJ2-7 few . TRBV5-5 TGTGCCAGCAGCTTGGGTTGGGACATAGCCTACGAGCAGTACTTC CASSLGWDIAYEQYF
TRBJ1-1 . TRBD1 TRBV18 TGTGCCAGCTCACCACCGGGACAGATGTTTATAATCCCTGAAGCTTTCTTT CASSPPGQMFIIPEAFF
TRBJ2-7 . . TRBV19 TGTGCCAGTAGTTTCCTCTCCTCGGAGCAGTACTTC CASSFLSSEQYF
TRBJ1-4 . . TRBV30 TGTGCCTGGAGTGGGCGAACTCGGGGGGAAAAACTGTTTTTT CAWSGRTRGEKLFF
TRBJ1-1 . TRBD1 TRBV27 TGTGCCAGCAGTTGGCAACAGGGGGGCTTGAGAACTGAAGCTTTCTTT CASSWQQGGLRTEAFF
TRBJ1-1 . TRBD1 TRBV28 TGTGCCACCACGGGGACAGGGAGAACTGAAGCTTTCTTT CATTGTGRTEAFF
TRBJ1-5 . TRBD1 TRBV11-2 TGTGCCAGCAGCCGCGACAGGGTTGGCCAGCCCCAGCATTTT CASSRDRVGQPQHF
TRBJ2-5 . TRBD1 TRBV28 TGTGCCAGCAGTCCCCGGGACAGGGGAGAGACCCAGTACTTC CASSPRDRGETQYF
TRBJ2-4 . TRBD1 TRBV5-3 TGTGCCAGAAGCTTGGGTTGCAGGAGACAGGGGGCACGTCTAGCCAAAAACATTCAGTACTTC CARSLGCRRQGARLAKNIQYF
TRBJ2-5 . . TRBV9 TGTGCCAGCAGCGACGCGACAGGGAGGGAGACCCAGTACTTC CASSDATGRETQYF
TRBJ2-7 . TRBD1 TRBV30 TGTGCCTGGGCCGGGACAGGGGCTTACGAGCAGTACTTC CAWAGTGAYEQYF